These 28 T cell receptor beta chains were sequenced from one sample in a study of blood T cell repertoires in COVID-19. The data were produced by immunoSEQ multiplex PCR, yet TCRdb's version contains in-frame clones alone and is incomplete. Here the sample spans roughly 170,000 clones, approximately 86% being singletons. Sequencing was carried out using PBMCs or T cells enriched from blood (not recorded which). Receptor source: a man in his 60s who had recovered from COVID-19.

Only a few counts were recorded for this clone. The V gene is TRBV7-8, the J gene TRBJ1-3; 9 nucleotides match TRBD1. The CDR3 has 15 residues. The germline gives CDR1 SGHVS, CDR2 FQNEAQ. J lost 2 bases, V lost 5 bases, and 4 bases had no gene match. This CDR3 is CASSNRGHTGNTIYF. The CDR3 bases are TGTGCCAGCAGCAACAGGGGGCACACTGGAAACACCATATATTTT.

The chain has TRBV7-3 and TRBJ1-2, with D possibly TRBD1 on 5 matching bases. This CDR3 region has 16 residues. CDR1 SGHTA and CDR2 FQGTGA come from the germline V gene. V gave up 5 bases and J gave up 0 bases, with 16 bases separating them. CDR3 bases: TGTGCCAGCAGCCTCAACTCCGGGACTACTAACTATGGCTACACCTTC. This gives the protein CASSLNSGTTNYGYTF.

This sequence joins TRBV5-8 and TRBJ2-3; a possible D gene is TRBD1 (6 bases). CDR1 is SGHTS, CDR2 YDEGEE, per germline. The CDR3 contains 13 residues. Trimming cost V 4 bases and J 4 bases, with 10 bases left between them. The CDR3 DNA sequence: TGTGCCAGCAGCCCTGCAGGGGCAGATACGCAGTATTTT. Its protein product is CASSPAGADTQYF.

In DNA form, the CDR3 reads TGCGCCAGCAGCGTTAGGGGAAGGGCCTACGAGCAGTACTTC. This codes for CASSVRGRAYEQYF. The chain has TRBV5-1 and TRBJ2-7; tentatively, D is TRBD1 (5 bases). Trimming stripped 4 bases from V and 2 bases from J, with 13 bases between. The CDR3 runs to 14 residues. From germline, CDR1 is SGHRS and CDR2 YFSETQ.

Notes on this clone: This sample includes further DNA sequences coding for the same CDR3. The rearrangement joins TRBV11-3 to TRBJ2-7, with D tentatively TRBD1 (6 bases). V was shortened by 5 bases and J by 3 bases, with 11 bases between the two germline ends. CDR1 and CDR2 (germline): SGHNT, YENEEA. This CDR3 has 13 amino acids. CDR3 DNA sequence: TGTGCCAGCAGCCCACAACAGGGCTACGAGCAGTACTTC. It is translated as CASSPQQGYEQYF.

V usage is TRBV9 and J usage is TRBJ1-1, with 8 positions matching TRBD1. The V segment lost 4 bases and the J segment 8 bases; nucleotides outside the gene matches: 13. This CDR3 is 15 amino acids long. Germline V gene sequence: CDR1 SGDLS, CDR2 YYNGEE. The CDR3 DNA reads as TGTGCCAGCAGCTCCGGGACAGGAATTTTTCCCGAAGCTTTCTTT. Encoded protein: CASSSGTGIFPEAFF. The full variable domain, completed using reference TRBV9 and TRBJ1-1, is DSGVTQTPKHLITATGQRVTLRCSPRSGDLSVYWYQQSLDQGLQFLIQYYNGEERAKGNILERFSAQQFPDLHSELNLSSLELGDSALYFCASSSGTGIFPEAFFGQGTRLTVV.

This sequence joins TRBV28 and TRBJ1-2; D call uncertain. This CDR3 region has 16 residues. The V gene's germline CDR1 is MDHEN and CDR2 SYDVKM. The V end was cut by 10 bases, the J end by 0 bases, with 21 bases between. The CDR3 protein is CATMEGSRYTNYGYTF. The CDR3 DNA is TGTGCCACCATGGAGGGCAGCCGGTACACTAACTATGGCTACACCTTC.

V and J are TRBV2 and TRBJ1-5; weak D call: TRBD1 (5 bases). Germline lookup yields CDR1 SNHLY and CDR2 FYNNEI. CDR3 size: 15 residues. V lost 8 bases and J lost 0, with 14 bases in between. CDR3 sequence reads: CASRPGGNSNQPQHF. The CDR3 nucleotides are TGTGCCAGCCGGCCGGGGGGGAATAGCAATCAGCCCCAGCATTTT.

The genes are TRBV9 and TRBJ2-7, with TRBD1 matching 10 bases. The germline V gene encodes CDR1 SGDLS and CDR2 YYNGEE. CDR3 length equals 15 residues. V was clipped by 4 bases and J by 4 bases; unmatched bases: 8. DNA for the CDR3: TGTGCCAGCAGCTCGGGACAGGGGCCCCTTTACGAGCAGTACTTC. Its translation: CASSSGQGPLYEQYF.

The chain has TRBV28 and TRBJ1-3; D unclear. The germline V and J ends were trimmed by 5 bases and 0 bases, with 14 bases remaining between them. This CDR3 is built from 16 residues. Germline CDR1 is MDHEN and CDR2 is SYDVKM. The CDR3: CASSPQVSTSGNTIYF. DNA of the CDR3: TGTGCCAGCAGTCCCCAGGTATCAACCTCTGGAAACACCATATATTTT.

This clone was seen once. The J gene is TRBJ1-1, the V gene TRBV7-6; D remains unclear. Germline V gene sequence: CDR1 SGHVS, CDR2 FNYEAQ. The CDR3 loop spans 13 amino acids. V shed 6 bases and J shed 0 bases, with 8 bases lying between them. For the CDR3, the DNA is TGTGCCAGCAGACGGGTCATGAACACTGAAGCTTTCTTT. It specifies CASRRVMNTEAFF.

V gene TRBV4-1 combines with J gene TRBJ2-6; 9 bases match TRBD1. The CDR3 extends over 15 amino acids. Germline CDR1 reads MGHRA; CDR2 reads YSYEKL. Losses at the gene ends were 4 bases for V and 9 bases for J; bases not matched to a gene: 7. The DNA of the CDR3 is TGCGCCAGCAGCCCGGGACAGGGAGGGAACAACGTCCTGACTTTC. As protein: CASSPGQGGNNVLTF.

This rearrangement joins TRBV18 to TRBJ2-7; the match to TRBD1 covers 7 bases. Germline assignment: CDR1 KGHSH and CDR2 LQKENI. V gave up 4 bases and J gave up 3 bases; unmatched junction bases: 6. CDR3 length: 14 amino acids. This CDR3 is CASSQKGQLYEQYF. CDR3 DNA: TGTGCCAGCTCACAAAAGGGACAGCTCTACGAGCAGTACTTC.

The chain links TRBV19 to TRBJ1-1; the match to TRBD1 covers 10 bases. The CDR3 loop spans 15 amino acids. The ends lost 6 bases at V and 4 bases at J; junction bases unmatched: 8. Looked up from germline, CDR1 is LNHDA and CDR2 is SQIVND (reference sequence). CDR3: CASSRQGARITEAFF. In DNA, the CDR3 is TGTGCCAGTAGCAGACAGGGGGCGCGGATCACTGAAGCTTTCTTT.

As DNA, the CDR3 is TGTGCCACCTCCGGGACAGGGGGGGGAGAGCAGTTCTTC. Translating gives CATSGTGGGEQFF. This sequence joins TRBV19 and TRBJ2-1; TRBD1 aligns across 11 bases. The CDR3 has 13 residues. The germline gives CDR1 LNHDA, CDR2 SQIVND (reference sequence). V trimming: 10 bases; J trimming: 10 bases; junction bases outside the gene matches: 9.

This clone was counted a few times. This chain uses TRBV19 with TRBJ2-1; 7 bases line up with TRBD2. The ends lost 7 bases at V and 3 bases at J; junction bases unmatched: 9. Looked up from germline, CDR1 is LNHDA and CDR2 is SQIVND (reference sequence). This CDR3 has 15 amino acids. DNA for the CDR3: TGTGCCAGTAATCGGGCGGGAGAAGGCTACAATGAGCAGTTCTTC. Protein: CASNRAGEGYNEQFF. The variable domain in full, with the rest retrieved from reference TRBV19 and TRBJ2-1, is DGGITQSPKYLFRKEGQNVTLSCEQNLNHDAMYWYRQDPGQGLRLIYYSQIVNDFQKGDIAEGYSVSREKKESFPLTVTSAQKNPTAFYLCASNRAGEGYNEQFFGPGTRLTVL.

The chain carries TRBV7-3 and TRBJ2-3; 7 bases fit TRBD2. There are 17 residues in the CDR3. The J segment lost 1 base and the V segment lost 5 bases, leaving 12 bases of the junction unmatched. CDR1 SGHTA and CDR2 FQGTGA come from the germline V gene. DNA of the CDR3: TGTGCCAGCAGCCCGCAAGCGAGCGGGACGGGCACAGATACGCAGTATTTT. The encoded protein is CASSPQASGTGTDTQYF.

This clone was counted a single time. The rearrangement joins TRBV7-2 to TRBJ2-3; the D gene is possibly TRBD2 (5 bases). Germline assignment: CDR1 SGHTA and CDR2 FQGNSA. The V end was cut by 3 bases, the J end by 3 bases, with 7 bases between. This CDR3 is built from 13 residues. CDR3 bases: TGTGCCAGCAGCTTTCCGGGAACAGATACGCAGTATTTT. Protein sequence: CASSFPGTDTQYF.

This sequence joins TRBV7-7 and TRBJ2-7, with 7 bases aligning to TRBD1. The CDR3 has 16 amino acids. Germline V lookup: CDR1 SSHAT, CDR2 FNYEAQ (reference sequence). V shed 4 bases, J shed 0 bases, and the junction held 9 bases outside the gene matches. CDR3: CASSSYLQGFSYEQYF. As DNA, the CDR3 is TGTGCCAGCAGCTCTTACTTACAGGGGTTCTCCTACGAGCAGTACTTC.

This chain links TRBV19 with TRBJ2-7; D may be TRBD2 (6 bases). The CDR3 is made up of 16 amino acids. Trimming stripped 5 bases from V and 7 bases from J, with 24 bases between. CDR1 is LNHDA, CDR2 SQIVND, per germline (reference sequence). DNA of the CDR3: TGTGCCAGTAGTCGTGCCGGTACAGGAGGACGGGAGGAGCAGTACTTC. Its protein is CASSRAGTGGREEQYF.

The chain couples TRBV7-2 to TRBJ2-7; 9 nucleotides line up with TRBD1. The CDR3 is 15 amino acids. Germline V gene sequence: CDR1 SGHTA, CDR2 FQGNSA. Losses at the gene ends were 5 bases for V and 0 bases for J; bases not matched to a gene: 5. Here the CDR3 reads CASSLRDRVSYEQYF. In DNA form, the CDR3 reads TGTGCCAGCAGCCTCCGGGACAGGGTCTCCTACGAGCAGTACTTC.

This clone has more than one count but fewer than ten. DNA for the CDR3: TGTGCCAGCAGTCCGGGACAGGGGTCCTACAATGAGCAGTTCTTC. Its protein is CASSPGQGSYNEQFF. This chain uses TRBV6-4 with TRBJ2-1; TRBD1 agrees at 10 bases. The CDR3 spans 15 residues. CDR1 is MRHNA, CDR2 SNTAGT, per germline. The V gene end was trimmed by 5 bases and the J gene end by 1 base; junction bases not matched to a gene: 2.

This clone was observed a handful of times. The chain carries TRBV2 and TRBJ2-7; tentative D call: TRBD2 (6 bases). V was pared by 6 bases and J by 4 bases, with 19 bases between. This CDR3 spans 15 amino acids. Germline V gene lookup returns CDR1 SNHLY and CDR2 FYNNEI. The CDR3 sequence: CASRAGTLHLYEQYF. In nucleotides, the CDR3 is TGTGCCAGCAGGGCCGGGACTCTACATCTTTACGAGCAGTACTTC.

The chain recombines TRBV11-2 with TRBJ2-7, with TRBD2 matching 7 bases. V lost 6 bases to trimming and J lost 4 bases; unmatched junction nucleotides: 12. CDR3 length equals 15 residues. The germline V gene has CDR1 SGHAT and CDR2 FQNNGV. CDR3 DNA: TGTGCCAGCAGGCGACCGGGACTACGGACTTACGAGCAGTACTTC. This sequence encodes CASRRPGLRTYEQYF. The full variable domain, rest sourced from reference TRBV11-2 and TRBJ2-7, is EAGVAQSPRYKIIEKRQSVAFWCNPISGHATLYWYQQILGQGPKLLIQFQNNGVVDDSQLPKDRFSAERLKGVDSTLKIQPAKLEDSAVYLCASRRPGLRTYEQYFGPGTRLTVT.

The chain links TRBV7-2 to TRBJ2-1, with 9 bases lining up with TRBD1. Germline lookup yields CDR1 SGHTA and CDR2 FQGNSA. V lost 1 base, J lost 8 bases, and 9 bases stayed unmatched. This CDR3 is 16 amino acids long. CDR3 in amino acids: CASSLDGTGIIDEQFF. CDR3 in DNA: TGTGCCAGCAGCTTAGATGGGACAGGGATAATAGATGAGCAGTTCTTC.

The chain couples TRBV7-9 to TRBJ2-5; weak D call: TRBD1 (6 bases). The CDR3 runs 14 residues. The germline CDR1 and CDR2 sequences are SEHNR and FQNEAQ (reference sequence). V dropped 1 base and J dropped 1 base, with 7 bases sitting between them. CDR3 amino acids: CASSLGTAQETQYF. The CDR3 DNA follows: TGTGCCAGCAGCTTAGGGACAGCCCAAGAGACCCAGTACTTC.

This clone was seen a few times. The chain links TRBV5-1 to TRBJ2-3, with TRBD1 matching 7 bases. The CDR3 is 17 residues long. Germline CDR1 SGHRS, CDR2 YFSETQ. Trimming at V came to 4 bases and at J to 1 base, leaving 12 bases not matched to a gene. The CDR3 spells CASSLSTTGARTDTQYF. The CDR3 bases are TGCGCCAGCAGCCTCTCTACCACAGGGGCCCGCACAGATACGCAGTATTTT. Together with reference TRBV5-1 and TRBJ2-3, the CDR3 gives the full variable domain: KAGVTQTPRYLIKTRGQQVTLSCSPISGHRSVSWYQQTPGQGLQFLFEYFSETQRNKGNFPGRFSGRQFSNSRSEMNVSTLELGDSALYLCASSLSTTGARTDTQYFGPGTRLTVL.

The chain combines TRBV11-1 with TRBJ2-1; 7 bases are shared with TRBD1. J gave up 5 bases and V 5 bases, and 9 bases lay outside the gene matches. The CDR3 contains 15 residues. Germline V lookup: CDR1 SGHAT, CDR2 FQDESV (reference sequence). CDR3 region: CASSQRTGLHNEQFF. The CDR3 bases are TGTGCCAGCAGCCAAAGGACAGGTCTGCACAATGAGCAGTTCTTC.